Reported below is one TCR beta chain. This clonotype was seen a handful of times. There is no known antigen for this receptor. Base qualities are missing; no much larger clone stands one base away. For this chain, trimming is 6 bases at the V end and 2 bases at the J end, and the number of junction bases without a gene match is 4. From the cysteine through the phenylalanine, the CDR3 covers 15 amino acids. Just CDR3 DNA is preserved here, 45 bases in frame from base 1. The method behind the library was PCR. Sequenced on an Illumina HiSeq 2500. Unique molecular identifiers were incorporated into TCR beta cDNA libraries to reduce PCR and sequencing biases. Approximately 500,000 cDNA molecules were obtained per 1 to 10 million input T cells, so each molecule approximated one T cell. The same protocol used for the earlier healthy control dataset was applied to prepare and sequence the patient libraries. Within a given batch, samples were prepared together, multiplexed and sequenced on the same HiSeq lane. Per the source publication's procedure: MIGEC handled the raw barcoded reads, throwing out single-read molecular identifier groups before consensus assembly and CDR3 extraction. Clonotype tables were post-analysed with VDJtools, normalizing diversity by down-sampling all datasets to the smallest sample size. In repertoire overlap clustering, CDR3 amino acid sequences, but not nucleotide sequences, were matched to correct batch-related cross-sample contamination. TCRdb took the public reads, trimmed them with fastp at Q25, ran MiXCR for clone calling and kept in-frame beta chains. Rows merge per CDR3 protein into single entries with the most common DNA and genes. TCRdb's processing, not the authors' own work, is the source of the V and J calls. The sample table holds over 150,000 distinct CDR3 sequences, of which over 25% were seen once. The ten most abundant clones make up about 1.4% of the sample.

These data are taken from a study of post-analysis software for immune sequencing data (dated by TCRdb to about 2015). Regarding the research as a whole: Recorded disease courses included relapsing-remitting, secondary progressive and progressive-relapsing multiple sclerosis, with some patients lacking subtype annotation. A subset of samples was prepared in parallel using single-end sample barcoding, then pooled and co-amplified after Illumina adapter ligation. The patient repertoires were set against ten to eleven previously published healthy control repertoires from donors whose ages ranged from about 6 to 26 years.

The full study reports these points: Strong co-clustering of samples prepared in the same batch was shown by direct clustering with F measure, prompting a batch-effect correction. Significantly higher frequencies in patients than in controls were found for several TRBV segments, including TRBV5-6, TRBV5-1 and TRBV20-1. The multiple sclerosis patient group was slightly younger than the control group. Compared with controls, multiple sclerosis patients had significantly lower normalized Chao1 diversity, a finding suggesting substantial peripheral T-cell clonal expansion.

To demonstrate the VDJtools post-analysis software, the study profiled TCR beta repertoires from the peripheral blood of 13 young patients with multiple sclerosis. The multiple sclerosis patients were children and adolescents between about 6 and 16 years of age. Specimen: blood. This receptor was taken from a girl aged 5-17 years with multiple sclerosis. The chain was built from TRBV12-3 or TRBV12-4 and TRBJ2-1, and TRBD2 matches 10 of the central bases. This receptor carries the CDR3 CASSYGTSAYNEQFF. The DNA sequence reads TGTGCCAGCAGCTACGGGACTAGCGCCTACAATGAGCAGTTCTTC.